Listed below are T cell receptor beta chains from one sample, sequenced in a study of T cells in Graves' hyperthyroidism and ophthalmopathy. TCRdb reprocessed the multiplex PCR reads via MiXCR and lists one record per CDR3 protein. Here the sample spans hundreds of thousands of distinct CDR3 sequences, roughly 22% being singletons. Sequencing input: blood. Receptor source: a woman in her 70s with Graves' ophthalmopathy. Each CDR3 is given with its conserved first and last residue. D genes are given only for firm matches. Expanded clones get a size class; other rows say once, few or many, or leave the size out.

CDR3 protein | CDR3 DNA | D gene | J gene | V gene | clone size
CASIHSGAGALTNTGELFF | TGTGCCAGTATCCATTCGGGAGCGGGAGCGTTAACGAACACCGGGGAGCTGTTTTTT | TRBD2 | TRBJ2-2 | TRBV19 | NA
CASSLRQGAAF | TGTGCCAGCAGCTTGCGGCAGGGAGCCGCCTTC | NA | TRBJ1-2 | TRBV5-6 | NA
CASSQLNTQYF | TGTGCCAGCAGCCAATTGAATACTCAGTACTTC | NA | TRBJ2-5 | TRBV3-1 | few
CASSYGPGKSDTQYF | TGTGCCAGCAGCTATGGTCCCGGGAAATCAGATACGCAGTATTTT | NA | TRBJ2-3 | TRBV7-3 | NA
CASSYRQGSSEAFF | TGTGCCAGCAGCTACCGACAGGGGTCGAGTGAAGCTTTCTTT | TRBD1 | TRBJ1-1 | TRBV7-2 | NA
CAIRGTSGNNEQFF | TGTGCCATCAGGGGGACTAGCGGAAACAATGAGCAGTTCTTC | TRBD2 | TRBJ2-1 | TRBV10-3 | many
CASSNGAAGYNEQFF | TGTGCCAGTAGTAACGGGGCGGCGGGCTACAATGAGCAGTTCTTC | NA | TRBJ2-1 | TRBV19 | few
CASSSRGSGAEAFF | TGTGCCAGCAGTTCCCGAGGGTCGGGTGCTGAAGCTTTCTTT | NA | TRBJ1-1 | TRBV12-3/TRBV12-4 | NA
CASSRLGLDTDTQYF | TGTGCCAGCAGCAGGCTGGGACTAGACACAGATACGCAGTATTTT | TRBD2 | TRBJ2-3 | TRBV6-2/TRBV6-3 | NA
CASSMVTGIYNEQFF | TGTGCCAGTAGTATGGTGACAGGGATCTACAATGAGCAGTTCTTC | TRBD1 | TRBJ2-1 | TRBV19 | NA
CASSLHGQGGNEQFF | TGTGCCAGCAGTTTACACGGACAGGGGGGCAATGAGCAGTTCTTC | TRBD1 | TRBJ2-1 | TRBV12-3/TRBV12-4 | NA
CAISETGTGGGYTF | TGTGCCATCAGTGAGACAGGGACAGGGGGCGGCTACACCTTC | TRBD1 | TRBJ1-2 | TRBV10-3 | NA
CASSLWGAFPEAFF | TGTGCCAGCAGTTTATGGGGGGCGTTTCCTGAAGCTTTCTTT | NA | TRBJ1-1 | TRBV28 | many
CASSVDMNTEAFF | TGTGCCAGCAGCGTAGATATGAACACTGAAGCTTTCTTT | NA | TRBJ1-1 | TRBV9 | many
CASRPSGTNNYEQYF | TGTGCCAGCAGACCCTCCGGGACTAATAATTACGAGCAGTACTTC | TRBD2 | TRBJ2-7 | TRBV12-3/TRBV12-4 | many
CATSRELYSEQYF | TGTGCCACCAGCAGAGAATTGTATAGCGAGCAGTACTTC | NA | TRBJ2-7 | TRBV15 | few
CASSQEVWLAGDTQYF | TGCGCCAGCAGCCAAGAAGTTTGGCTAGCGGGAGATACGCAGTATTTT | TRBD2 | TRBJ2-3 | TRBV4-1 | NA
CASSYYAAGVNEQFF | TGTGCCAGCAGTTACTACGCGGCGGGGGTCAATGAGCAGTTCTTC | TRBD2 | TRBJ2-1 | TRBV6-5 | NA
CAWSVGLFYEQYF | TGTGCCTGGAGTGTAGGGCTTTTCTACGAGCAGTACTTC | NA | TRBJ2-7 | TRBV30 | few
CASSVDLQGNTEAFF | TGTGCCAGCAGCGTAGATCTACAGGGGAACACTGAAGCTTTCTTT | NA | TRBJ1-1 | TRBV9 | few
CASSFLAGTDTQYF | TGTGCCAGCAGTTTTTTAGCGGGAACAGATACGCAGTATTTT | TRBD2 | TRBJ2-3 | TRBV28 | many
CASSISMGGELFF | TGTGCCAGTAGTATTTCGATGGGGGGGGAGCTGTTTTTT | NA | TRBJ2-2 | TRBV19 | NA
CAWSMASSYNSPLHF | TGTGCCTGGAGTATGGCGAGCTCCTATAATTCACCCCTCCACTTT | NA | TRBJ1-6 | TRBV30 | NA
CASSVGPADSGNTIYF | TGTGCCAGCAGCGTAGGGCCGGCAGACTCTGGAAACACCATATATTTT | NA | TRBJ1-3 | TRBV9 | NA
CASSSRIRGSTDTQYF | TGCGCCAGCAGCTCCAGGATAAGAGGAAGCACAGATACGCAGTATTTT | NA | TRBJ2-3 | TRBV5-1 | NA
CSARDRDRSYEAFF | TGCAGTGCTAGAGACCGGGACAGGAGTTATGAAGCTTTCTTT | TRBD1 | TRBJ1-1 | TRBV20-1 | few
CAWRQRGSGELFF | TGTGCCTGGAGGCAGCGGGGGTCCGGGGAGCTGTTTTTT | TRBD2 | TRBJ2-2 | TRBV30 | few
CAWSVSGNTIYF | TGTGCCTGGAGTGTATCGGGAAACACCATATATTTT | NA | TRBJ1-3 | TRBV30 | many
CASSYSGGGGSPLHF | TGTGCCAGCAGTTACTCGGGGGGGGGGGGTTCACCCCTCCACTTT | NA | TRBJ1-6 | TRBV6-6 | NA
CSARVGENTEAFF | TGCAGTGCTAGAGTCGGGGAGAACACTGAAGCTTTCTTT | NA | TRBJ1-1 | TRBV20-1 | NA
CASSLLGDRGWETQYF | TGTGCCAGCAGCCTCCTCGGGGACAGGGGTTGGGAGACCCAGTACTTC | TRBD1 | TRBJ2-5 | TRBV27 | few
CASSLNSGGSGTEAFF | TGTGCCAGCAGCTTAAATTCGGGGGGCTCAGGCACTGAAGCTTTCTTT | NA | TRBJ1-1 | TRBV7-3 | NA
CASSLALTSGIYNEQFF | TGTGCCAGCAGCTTAGCCCTAACTAGCGGGATCTACAATGAGCAGTTCTTC | TRBD2 | TRBJ2-1 | TRBV11-2 | NA
CAWRAGANTGELFF | TGTGCCTGGAGGGCGGGGGCGAACACCGGGGAGCTGTTTTTT | TRBD2 | TRBJ2-2 | TRBV30 | few
CSVIHGGQGETQYF | TGCAGTGTCATACACGGGGGGCAGGGGGAGACCCAGTACTTC | NA | TRBJ2-5 | TRBV20-1 | few
CASSLTDSGANVLTF | TGTGCCAGCAGCCTGACGGACTCTGGGGCCAACGTCCTGACTTTC | NA | TRBJ2-6 | TRBV7-2 | few
CASSPLAGEHNEQFF | TGTGCCAGCAGCCCCTTAGCGGGAGAACACAATGAGCAGTTCTTC | TRBD2 | TRBJ2-1 | TRBV7-2 | many
CASSQDVSANYGYTF | TGTGCCAGCAGCCAAGATGTCTCTGCTAACTATGGCTACACCTTC | NA | TRBJ1-2 | TRBV3-1 | few
CASSPEGVGYTGELFF | TGTGCCAGCAGCCCCGAGGGGGTGGGTTACACCGGGGAGCTGTTTTTT | NA | TRBJ2-2 | TRBV7-2 | few
CASSQVGNYGYTF | TGTGCCAGCAGCCAAGTAGGGAACTATGGCTACACCTTC | NA | TRBJ1-2 | TRBV3-1 | many
CASSEGTENTEAFF | TGTGCCAGCAGTGAAGGGACAGAGAACACTGAAGCTTTCTTT | NA | TRBJ1-1 | TRBV6-1 | many